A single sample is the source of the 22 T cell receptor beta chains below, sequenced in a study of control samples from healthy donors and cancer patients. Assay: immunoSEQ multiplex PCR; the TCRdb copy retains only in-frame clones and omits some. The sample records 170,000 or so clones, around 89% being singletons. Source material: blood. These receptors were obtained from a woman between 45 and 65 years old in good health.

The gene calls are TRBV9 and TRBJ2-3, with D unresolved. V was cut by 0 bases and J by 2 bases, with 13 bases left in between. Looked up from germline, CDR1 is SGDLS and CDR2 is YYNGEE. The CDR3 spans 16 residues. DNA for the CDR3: TGTGCCAGCAGCGTAGGTTTCGAGCCCACCACAGATACGCAGTATTTT. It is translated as CASSVGFEPTTDTQYF.

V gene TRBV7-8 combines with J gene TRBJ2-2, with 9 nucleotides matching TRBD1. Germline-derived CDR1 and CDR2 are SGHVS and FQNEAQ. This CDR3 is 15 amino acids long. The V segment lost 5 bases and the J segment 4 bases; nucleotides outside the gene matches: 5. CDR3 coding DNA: TGTGCCAGCAGCCCACAGGGGGCGGTCACCGGGGAGCTGTTTTTT. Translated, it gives CASSPQGAVTGELFF.

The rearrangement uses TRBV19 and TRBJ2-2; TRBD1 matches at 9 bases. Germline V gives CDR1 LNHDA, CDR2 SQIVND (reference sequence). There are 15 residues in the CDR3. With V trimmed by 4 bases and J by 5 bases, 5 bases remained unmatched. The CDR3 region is CASSTGQGTTGELFF. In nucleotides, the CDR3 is TGTGCCAGTAGTACGGGACAGGGCACGACCGGGGAGCTGTTTTTT.

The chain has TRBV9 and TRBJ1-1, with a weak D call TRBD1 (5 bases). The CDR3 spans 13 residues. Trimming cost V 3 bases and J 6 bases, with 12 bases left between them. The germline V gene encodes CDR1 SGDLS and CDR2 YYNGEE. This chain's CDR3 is CASSATGGAEAFF. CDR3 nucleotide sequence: TGTGCCAGCAGCGCCACGGGGGGTGCTGAAGCTTTCTTT.

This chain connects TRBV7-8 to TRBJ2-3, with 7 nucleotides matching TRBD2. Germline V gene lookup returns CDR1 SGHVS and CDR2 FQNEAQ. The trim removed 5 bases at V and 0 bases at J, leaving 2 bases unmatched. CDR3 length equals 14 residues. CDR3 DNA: TGTGCCAGCAGCCCGGGACTAAGCACAGATACGCAGTATTTT. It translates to CASSPGLSTDTQYF.

CDR3 bases: TGTGCCATTTTAGAGACAGCTTCCTACGAGCAGTACTTC. Amino acids: CAILETASYEQYF. V usage is TRBV2 and J usage is TRBJ2-7; D might be TRBD1 (5 bases). The V end was cut by 10 bases, the J end by 1 base, with 14 bases between. This CDR3 has 13 amino acids. Germline V lookup: CDR1 SNHLY, CDR2 FYNNEI.

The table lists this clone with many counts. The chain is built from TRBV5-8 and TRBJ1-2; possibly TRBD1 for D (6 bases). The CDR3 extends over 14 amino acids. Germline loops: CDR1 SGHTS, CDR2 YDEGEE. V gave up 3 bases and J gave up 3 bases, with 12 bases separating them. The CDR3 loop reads CASSSLTGDYGYTF. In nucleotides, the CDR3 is TGTGCCAGCAGCTCGCTGACAGGCGACTATGGCTACACCTTC.

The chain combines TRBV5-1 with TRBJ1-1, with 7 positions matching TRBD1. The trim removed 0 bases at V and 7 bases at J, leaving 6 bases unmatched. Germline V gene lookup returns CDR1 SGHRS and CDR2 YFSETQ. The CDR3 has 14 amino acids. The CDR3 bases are TGCGCCAGCAGCTTGGGCTCCGGGACAGTTGAAGCTTTCTTT. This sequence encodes CASSLGSGTVEAFF.

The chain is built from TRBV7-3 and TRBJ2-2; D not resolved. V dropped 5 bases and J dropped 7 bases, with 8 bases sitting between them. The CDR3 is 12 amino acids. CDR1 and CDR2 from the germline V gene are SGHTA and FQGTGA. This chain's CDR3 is CASSPKNGELFF. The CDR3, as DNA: TGTGCCAGCAGCCCCAAGAACGGGGAGCTGTTTTTT.

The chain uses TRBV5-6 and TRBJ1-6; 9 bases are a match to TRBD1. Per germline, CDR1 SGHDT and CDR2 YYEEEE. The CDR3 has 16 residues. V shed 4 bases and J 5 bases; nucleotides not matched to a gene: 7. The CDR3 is CASSTFGQGNNSPLHF. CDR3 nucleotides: TGTGCCAGCAGCACCTTCGGACAGGGGAATAATTCACCCCTCCACTTT.

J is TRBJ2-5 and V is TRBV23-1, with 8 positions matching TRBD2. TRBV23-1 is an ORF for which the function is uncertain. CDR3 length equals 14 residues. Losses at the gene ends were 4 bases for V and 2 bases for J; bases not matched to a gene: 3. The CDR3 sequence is CASSPGGTQETQYF. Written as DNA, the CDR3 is TGCGCCAGCAGTCCGGGGGGGACTCAAGAGACCCAGTACTTC.

The CDR3 here is CASSKRPGVRNTEAFF. CDR3 nucleotides: TGTGCCAGCAGTAAGCGGCCAGGGGTGAGGAACACTGAAGCTTTCTTT. The rearrangement uses TRBV28 and TRBJ1-1; possibly TRBD1 for D (6 bases). The CDR3 has 16 amino acids. Looked up from germline, CDR1 is MDHEN and CDR2 is SYDVKM. The ends were cut back, 5 bases at V and 1 base at J, with 17 bases in the middle.

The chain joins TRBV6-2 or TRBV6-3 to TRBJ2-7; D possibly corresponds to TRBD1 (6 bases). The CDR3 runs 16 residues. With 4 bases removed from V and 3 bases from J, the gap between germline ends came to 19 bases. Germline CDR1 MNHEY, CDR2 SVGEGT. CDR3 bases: TGTGCCAGCAGTTTTCGAATGGACAGCCGGAACTACGAGCAGTACTTC. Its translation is CASSFRMDSRNYEQYF.

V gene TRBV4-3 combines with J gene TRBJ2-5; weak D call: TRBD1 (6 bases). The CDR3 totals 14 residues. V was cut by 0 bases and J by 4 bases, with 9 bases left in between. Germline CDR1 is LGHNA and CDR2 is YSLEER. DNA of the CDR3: TGCGCCAGCAGCCAAGAGATGGGGGCAGAGACCCAGTACTTC. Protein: CASSQEMGAETQYF.

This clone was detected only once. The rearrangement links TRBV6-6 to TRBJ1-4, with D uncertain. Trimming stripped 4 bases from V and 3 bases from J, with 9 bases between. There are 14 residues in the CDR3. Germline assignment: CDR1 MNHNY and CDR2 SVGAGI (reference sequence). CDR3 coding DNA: TGTGCCAGCAGTTTAGGGATAGCTAATGAAAAACTGTTTTTT. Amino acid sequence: CASSLGIANEKLFF.

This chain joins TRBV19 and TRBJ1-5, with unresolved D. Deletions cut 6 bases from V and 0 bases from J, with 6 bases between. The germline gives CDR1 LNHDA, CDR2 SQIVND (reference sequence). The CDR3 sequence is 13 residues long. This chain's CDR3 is CASSDISNQPQHF. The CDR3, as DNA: TGTGCCAGTAGCGACATTAGCAATCAGCCCCAGCATTTT.

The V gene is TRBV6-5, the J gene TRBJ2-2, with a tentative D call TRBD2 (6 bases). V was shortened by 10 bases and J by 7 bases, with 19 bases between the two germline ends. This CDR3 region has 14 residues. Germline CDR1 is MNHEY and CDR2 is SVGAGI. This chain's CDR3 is CAIQDYALSGELFF. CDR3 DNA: TGTGCCATCCAGGACTATGCTCTTAGCGGGGAGCTGTTTTTT.

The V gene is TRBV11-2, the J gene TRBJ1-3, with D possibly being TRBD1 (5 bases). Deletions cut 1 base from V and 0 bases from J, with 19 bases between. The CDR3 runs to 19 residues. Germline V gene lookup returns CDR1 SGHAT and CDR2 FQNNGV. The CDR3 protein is CASSLGVRPTALSGNTIYF. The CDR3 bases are TGTGCCAGCAGCTTAGGGGTTCGGCCGACAGCTCTCTCTGGAAACACCATATATTTT.

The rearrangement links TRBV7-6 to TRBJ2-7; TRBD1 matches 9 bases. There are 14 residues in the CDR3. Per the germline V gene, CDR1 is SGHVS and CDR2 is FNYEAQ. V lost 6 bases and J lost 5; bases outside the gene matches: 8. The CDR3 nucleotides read TGTGCCAGCAGGCCCGGACAGGGGTACCACGAGCAGTACTTC. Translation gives CASRPGQGYHEQYF. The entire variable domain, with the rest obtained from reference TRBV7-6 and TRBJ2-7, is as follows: GAGVSQSPRYKVTKRGQDVALRCDPISGHVSLYWYRQALGQGPEFLTYFNYEAQQDKSGLPNDRFSAERPEGSISTLTIQRTEQRDSAMYRCASRPGQGYHEQYFGPGTRLTVT.

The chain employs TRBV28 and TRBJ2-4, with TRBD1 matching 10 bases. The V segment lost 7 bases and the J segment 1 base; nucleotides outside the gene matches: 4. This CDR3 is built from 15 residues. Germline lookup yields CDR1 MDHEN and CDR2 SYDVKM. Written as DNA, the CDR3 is TGTGCCAGCATGACAGGGGGCGGCGCCAAAAACATTCAGTACTTC. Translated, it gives CASMTGGGAKNIQYF.

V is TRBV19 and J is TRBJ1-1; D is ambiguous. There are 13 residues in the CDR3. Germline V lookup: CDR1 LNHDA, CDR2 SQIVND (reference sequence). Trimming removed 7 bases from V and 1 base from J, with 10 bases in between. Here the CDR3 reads CASTNSKNTEAFF. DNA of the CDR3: TGTGCCAGTACTAATTCTAAGAACACTGAAGCTTTCTTT.

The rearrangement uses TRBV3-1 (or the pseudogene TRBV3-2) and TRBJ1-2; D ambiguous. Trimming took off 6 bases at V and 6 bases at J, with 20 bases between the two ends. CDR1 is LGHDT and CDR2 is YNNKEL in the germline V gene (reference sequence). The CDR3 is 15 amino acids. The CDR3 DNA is TGTGCCAGCAGTTCAAGGCCTCCTCGGCCCAATGGCTACACCTTC. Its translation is CASSSRPPRPNGYTF.